The next 14 T cell receptor beta chains were all read from a single sample in a study of blood T cells in healthy people across ages. Together with a sample-barcoded 5' primer, a J-beta primer mix was included in a second PCR lasting about 6 to 11 cycles. TCRdb passed the 5' RACE reads through MiXCR, listing each CDR3 protein once. Found here are about 580,000 distinct CDR3 sequences, around half of them singletons; the top ten hold under 30%. Specimen: blood. Receptors were obtained from a man older than 75 in good health.

The chain has TRBV7-9 and TRBJ1-1; 8 bases are shared with TRBD1. Germline V gene data show CDR1 as SEHNR and CDR2 as FQNEAQ (reference sequence). CDR3 length equals 15 residues. V trimming: 1 base; J trimming: 6 bases; junction bases outside the gene matches: 7. The DNA for the CDR3 is TGTGCCAGCAGCTTAGACGGACAGGGATTTTCTGAAGCTTTCTTT. Translating gives CASSLDGQGFSEAFF.

The genes are TRBV2 and TRBJ2-3; tentatively, D is TRBD1 (6 bases). CDR3 length equals 17 residues. Germline V gene lookup returns CDR1 SNHLY and CDR2 FYNNEI. Trimming left V 2 bases short and J 5 bases short, with 20 bases between. Here the CDR3 reads CASSELTGTQLGDTQYF. CDR3 DNA: TGTGCCAGCAGTGAACTGACCGGGACACAACTTGGAGATACGCAGTATTTT.

The genes are TRBV30 and TRBJ2-7, with 10 bases that match TRBD2. The CDR3 consists of 15 residues. Germline lookup yields CDR1 GTSNPN and CDR2 SVGIG (reference sequence). V dropped 4 bases and J dropped 6; count of bases not matched to a gene: 12. As DNA, the CDR3 is TGTGCCTGGACCGCTGTCGGGGGACTAGCGACCGAGCAGTACTTC. As protein: CAWTAVGGLATEQYF.

Only a few counts were recorded for this clonotype. The chain links TRBV5-1 to TRBJ2-3; D is uncertain. The CDR3 length is 19 residues. V was cut by 3 bases and J by 2 bases, with 25 bases left in between. The germline CDR1 and CDR2 sequences are SGHRS and YFSETQ. The CDR3 DNA is TGCGCCAGCAGCTACCGTGGGCAAATCAGTATCATAGACACAGATACGCAGTATTTT. It specifies CASSYRGQISIIDTDTQYF.

The chain carries TRBV21-1 and TRBJ2-5. TRBV21-1 constitutes a pseudogene. The CDR3 sequence is 12 residues long. The chain's CDR3 is CSSSKEAETQYF. Written as DNA, the CDR3 is TGTTCCAGCAGCAAAGAGGCAGAGACCCAGTACTTC.

This clonotype appeared a few times. This chain connects TRBV5-1 to TRBJ2-1; TRBD1 agrees at 7 bases. The CDR3 is made up of 15 amino acids. Germline CDR1 and CDR2: SGHRS and YFSETQ. Unmatched junction bases numbered 4, after V lost 0 bases and J lost 4 bases. This chain's CDR3 is CASSLEGQVYNEQFF. The CDR3 DNA is TGCGCCAGCAGCTTGGAAGGACAGGTTTACAATGAGCAGTTCTTC.

V is TRBV20-1 and J is TRBJ2-1; TRBD2 aligns across 8 bases. This CDR3 has 15 amino acids. Germline CDR1 reads DFQATT; CDR2 reads SNEGSKA (reference sequence). Trimming took 3 bases from V and 8 from J; bases not matched to a gene: 12. The CDR3 nucleotides are TGCAGTGCTAGTAATGTATTAGCGGGGAGATATGAGCAGTTCTTC. It specifies CSASNVLAGRYEQFF.

This chain joins TRBV28 and TRBJ2-1; 8 nucleotides line up with TRBD2. The closer fit of TRBJ2-7 to the DNA end suggests the J call may be wrong. Germline CDR1 MDHEN, CDR2 SYDVKM. This CDR3 spans 15 amino acids. The CDR3 sequence is CASVTGGQGKGEQYF. The DNA for the CDR3 is TGTGCCAGCGTTACGGGGGGGCAGGGTAAGGGCGAGCAGTACTTC.

The chain is built from TRBV2 and TRBJ2-1; TRBD1 matches at 8 bases. V dropped 10 bases and J dropped 2; count of bases not matched to a gene: 4. The germline V gene encodes CDR1 SNHLY and CDR2 FYNNEI. This CDR3 has 13 residues. The CDR3 DNA is TGTGCCACTACAGGGGGAACCTACAATGAGCAGTTCTTC. It translates to CATTGGTYNEQFF.

The chain couples TRBV7-6 to TRBJ2-1; possible D gene TRBD2, 6 bases. This CDR3 has 16 residues. The V end lost 5 bases, the J end lost 4 bases, and 18 bases lay between the germline ends. Germline V gene sequence: CDR1 SGHVS, CDR2 FNYEAQ. The CDR3 coding sequence is TGTGCCAGCAGCCCCACTAGCCCCAGTTCTTACAATGAGCAGTTCTTC. It codes for CASSPTSPSSYNEQFF.

This sequence joins TRBV11-1 and TRBJ2-5; D possibly corresponds to TRBD2 (5 bases). V was shortened by 5 bases and J by 11 bases, with 27 bases between the two germline ends. The length of the CDR3 is 16 residues. The germline V gene encodes CDR1 SGHAT and CDR2 FQDESV (reference sequence). For the CDR3, the DNA is TGTGCCAGCAGCGTTGAAAGAGGGCCTACCTACAATGAGCAGTACTTC. It encodes CASSVERGPTYNEQYF.

This clonotype was detected ten times or more. A read error may produce the germline difference seen at one junction end. The CDR3 here is CASSLGRDSYEQYF. The CDR3 DNA follows: TGCGCCAGCAGCCTAGGCCGGGACAGCTACGAGCAGTACTTC. The chain joins TRBV7-2 to TRBJ2-7, with TRBD1 matching over 7 bases. The CDR3 spans 14 residues. Germline CDR1 is SGHTA and CDR2 is FQGNSA.

This clonotype was counted only a few times. The chain links TRBV5-6 to TRBJ2-1; 9 bases agree with TRBD1. The J call may be faulty, since TRBJ2-7 better matches the DNA end. This CDR3 comprises 13 residues. Germline assignment: CDR1 SGHDT and CDR2 YYEEEE. This CDR3 reads CASGTGTTYEQYF. CDR3 nucleotide sequence: TGTGCCAGCGGGACAGGGACCACCTACGAGCAGTACTTC.

The chain carries TRBV20-1 and TRBJ2-2, with 14 positions matching TRBD2. CDR1 is DFQATT, CDR2 SNEGSKA, per germline (reference sequence). J was trimmed by 5 bases and V by 1 base; bases with no gene match: 0. The CDR3 is 15 residues long. The CDR3 reads CSARGTSGGTGELFF. CDR3 in DNA: TGCAGTGCTAGAGGGACTAGCGGGGGGACCGGGGAGCTGTTTTTT.